This entry is about one TCR beta chain. The sample comes from a study of blood T cell repertoires in COVID-19. Original data processing: Amplification of reference gene primers was used by the study to estimate nucleated cell counts. Sequenced by immunoSEQ multiplex PCR; TCRdb stores in-frame clones only, minus some. V, J and clone size are those of that table, while D and trimming were read from the DNA. Altogether approximately 330,000 clones are present, 85% to 90% being singletons, with the ten largest covering under 5%. V was trimmed by 5 bases and J by 0 bases, leaving 17 bases between them. This CDR3 spans 17 amino acids. Germline assignment: CDR1 MNHNY and CDR2 SVGAGI (reference sequence).

The chain recombines TRBV6-6 with TRBJ2-1; weak D call: TRBD1 (6 bases). Sample: peripheral blood. The source of this sequence is a woman in her forties or fifties with active or convalescent COVID-19. The CDR3 is CASSPHFGTSSYNEQFF. CDR3 in DNA: TGTGCCAGCAGTCCCCATTTTGGGACAAGCTCCTACAATGAGCAGTTCTTC.